These 12 T cell receptor beta chains originate from one sample sequenced in a study of blood T cell repertoires in COVID-19. The protocol was immunoSEQ multiplex PCR, while the TCRdb copy is restricted to in-frame clones and leaves out a portion. The sample carries 100,000 to 150,000 clones, about four fifths recorded once. Sample: peripheral blood. The source is a woman in her 70s with acute or convalescent COVID-19.

The rearrangement uses TRBV6-6 and TRBJ2-5; D gene ambiguous. Trimming shortened V by 6 bases and J by 5 bases, and 16 bases separated the two germline ends. In germline, CDR1 is MNHNY, CDR2 SVGAGI (reference sequence). The CDR3 consists of 14 residues. The CDR3 is CASSLALRAETQYF. CDR3 DNA: TGTGCCAGCAGCTTAGCCCTCCGCGCGGAGACCCAGTACTTC.

The chain carries TRBV10-3 and TRBJ1-2; 8 bases map to TRBD1. This CDR3 is 14 amino acids long. Looked up from germline, CDR1 is ENHRY and CDR2 is SYGVKD. The V and J ends lost 2 bases and 4 bases, in that order; junction bases with no gene match: 3. The CDR3 nucleotides are TGTGCCATCAGTGAGGACAGGGGTGGCTATGGCTACACCTTC. Encoded protein: CAISEDRGGYGYTF.

This chain connects TRBV5-4 to TRBJ1-1, with TRBD1 matching over 8 bases. The CDR3 is 15 residues long. Germline-derived CDR1 and CDR2 are SGHNT and YYREEE (reference sequence). The junction had 2 bases not matched to a gene; V was cut back by 0 bases and J by 1 base. CDR3 DNA sequence: TGTGCCAGCAGCTTGGGCGGGACAGGGAACACTGAAGCTTTCTTT. Translating it yields CASSLGGTGNTEAFF. Looking up the rest from reference TRBV5-4 and TRBJ1-1 gives the full variable domain: ETGVTQSPTHLIKTRGQQVTLRCSSQSGHNTVSWYQQALGQGPQFIFQYYREEENGRGNFPPRFSGLQFPNYSSELNVNALELDDSALYLCASSLGGTGNTEAFFGQGTRLTVV.

The sample holds one count of this clone. V and J are TRBV4-2 and TRBJ2-1; D is possibly TRBD1 (6 bases). This CDR3 comprises 16 residues. Germline V gene lookup returns CDR1 LGHNA and CDR2 YNFKEQ. Between the trimmed V and J ends, which lost 0 bases and 7 bases, there was a span of 16 bases. CDR3 nucleotide sequence: TGTGCCAGCAGCCAAGATCTGAACAGGGCCTTTAATGAGCAGTTCTTC. Its translation is CASSQDLNRAFNEQFF.

The gene calls are TRBV7-6 and TRBJ1-6; D ambiguous. CDR1 is SGHVS and CDR2 is FNYEAQ in the germline V gene. Trimming took off 5 bases at V and 5 bases at J, with 4 bases between the two ends. This CDR3 comprises 12 residues. This CDR3 reads CASSLNNSPLHF. CDR3 nucleotide sequence: TGTGCCAGCAGCCTAAATAATTCACCCCTCCACTTT.

This clone has a single count. CDR3 nucleotides: TGTGCCAGCAGCTCGGGACTAGCGGAGACCCAGTACTTC. Its translation is CASSSGLAETQYF. The chain is built from TRBV7-8 and TRBJ2-5, with 10 nucleotides matching TRBD2. Germline V gene data show CDR1 as SGHVS and CDR2 as FQNEAQ. The CDR3 loop spans 13 amino acids. J was trimmed by 5 bases and V by 4 bases; bases with no gene match: 1. Based on the CDR3 plus reference TRBV7-8 and TRBJ2-5, the full variable domain is GAGVSQSPRYKVAKRGQDVALRCDPISGHVSLFWYQQALGQGPEFLTYFQNEAQLDKSGLPSDRFFAERPEGSVSTLKIQRTQQEDSAVYLCASSSGLAETQYFGPGTRLLVL.

This clone was observed once. The rearrangement uses TRBV5-6 and TRBJ1-2; D is possibly TRBD1 (6 bases). There are 15 residues in the CDR3. Deletions cut 3 bases from V and 3 bases from J, with 15 bases between. Germline V gene lookup returns CDR1 SGHDT and CDR2 YYEEEE. In DNA, the CDR3 is TGTGCCAGCAGCTCGGTTAGGACAGTCCACTATGGCTACACCTTC. Protein: CASSSVRTVHYGYTF. The full variable domain, its missing parts supplied by reference TRBV5-6 and TRBJ1-2, is DAGVTQSPTHLIKTRGQQVTLRCSPKSGHDTVSWYQQALGQGPQFIFQYYEEEERQRGNFPDRFSGHQFPNYSSELNVNALLLGDSALYLCASSSVRTVHYGYTFGSGTRLTVV.

The genes are TRBV29-1 and TRBJ2-1, with 7 positions matching TRBD1. Germline CDR1 is SQVTM and CDR2 is ANQGSEA. Trimming removed 4 bases from V and 5 bases from J; junction bases left unmatched: 5. This CDR3 has 13 amino acids. The CDR3 nucleotides read TGCAGCGTTGGAGGGGACAGAAACAATGAGCAGTTCTTC. Its protein is CSVGGDRNNEQFF.

This clone was observed a handful of times. The V and J genes are TRBV10-2 and TRBJ1-5; 10 bases are shared with TRBD1. This CDR3 comprises 17 residues. From germline, CDR1 is WSHSY and CDR2 SAAADI. V lost 4 bases and J lost 7; bases outside the gene matches: 13. CDR3 amino acids: CASSVVPGQGFDQPQHF. CDR3 nucleotides: TGCGCCAGCAGTGTCGTCCCGGGACAGGGGTTCGACCAGCCCCAGCATTTT.

The chain uses TRBV3-1 (or the pseudogene TRBV3-2) and TRBJ2-6; 8 bases line up with TRBD1. Germline CDR1 is LGHDT and CDR2 is YNNKEL (reference sequence). The CDR3 is 20 residues long. J lost 0 bases, V lost 4 bases, and 14 bases had no gene match. The CDR3 loop reads CASSPTGGQGGSSGANVLTF. As DNA, the CDR3 is TGTGCCAGCAGCCCTACCGGTGGACAGGGAGGCTCCTCTGGGGCCAACGTCCTGACTTTC.

The J gene is TRBJ2-1, the V gene TRBV12-3 or TRBV12-4; possibly TRBD1 for D (6 bases). V lost 5 bases to trimming and J lost 9 bases, with 11 bases between them. This CDR3 contains 12 residues. CDR3 sequence: CASSRTGREQFF. The CDR3 bases are TGTGCCAGCAGTCGAACAGGGCGTGAGCAGTTCTTC.

The V call is TRBV2, the J call TRBJ1-5, with 7 nucleotides matching TRBD1. Germline V lookup: CDR1 SNHLY, CDR2 FYNNEI. The CDR3 runs to 13 residues. V dropped 6 bases and J dropped 6; count of bases not matched to a gene: 5. The CDR3 bases are TGTGCCAGCAGCCGGGACAGCGGTCAGCCCCAGCATTTT. Translation: CASSRDSGQPQHF.